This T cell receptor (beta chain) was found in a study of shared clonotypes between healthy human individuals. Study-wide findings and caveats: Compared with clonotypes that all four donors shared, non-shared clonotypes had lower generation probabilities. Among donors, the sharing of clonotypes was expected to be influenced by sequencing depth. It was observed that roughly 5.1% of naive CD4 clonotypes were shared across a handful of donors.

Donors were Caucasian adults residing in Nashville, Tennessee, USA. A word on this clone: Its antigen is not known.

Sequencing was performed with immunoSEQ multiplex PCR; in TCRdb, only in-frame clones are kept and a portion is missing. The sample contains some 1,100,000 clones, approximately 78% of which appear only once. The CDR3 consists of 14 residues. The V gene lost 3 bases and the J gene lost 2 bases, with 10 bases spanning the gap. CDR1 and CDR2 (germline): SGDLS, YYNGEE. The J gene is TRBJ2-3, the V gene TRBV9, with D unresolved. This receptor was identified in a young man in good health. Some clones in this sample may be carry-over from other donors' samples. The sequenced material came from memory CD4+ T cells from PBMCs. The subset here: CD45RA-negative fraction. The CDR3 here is CASSGRANTDTQYF. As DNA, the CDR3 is TGTGCCAGCAGCGGAAGGGCCAACACAGATACGCAGTATTTT.